Below, 12 T cell receptor beta chains from the same sample are listed, as sequenced in a study of cytomegalovirus exposure and HLA in healthy donors. PCR primers comprised 60 Vbeta and 13 Jbeta primers. Data came from immunoSEQ multiplex PCR; TCRdb stores just in-frame clones and leaves some out. The data contain under 200,000 clones, 60% to 80% of them singletons. The specimen was PBMCs. The source of these receptors is a man aged 60 to 75 in good health and CMV-seronegative.

This sequence joins TRBV30 and TRBJ1-1; tentative D call: TRBD1 (6 bases). The CDR3 totals 12 residues. Trimming removed 5 bases at V and 2 bases at J, with 9 bases between. The V gene's germline CDR1 is GTSNPN and CDR2 SVGIG (reference sequence). CDR3 sequence reads: CAWLQGNTEAFF. In DNA form, the CDR3 reads TGTGCCTGGTTACAGGGTAACACTGAAGCTTTCTTT. Full variable domain (remainder filled in from reference TRBV30 and TRBJ1-1): SQTIHQWPATLVQPVGSPLSLECTVEGTSNPNLYWYRQAAGRGLQLLFYSVGIGQISSEVPQNLSASRPQDRQFILSSKKLLLSDSGFYLCAWLQGNTEAFFGQGTRLTVV.

This chain uses TRBV27 with TRBJ1-5; 10 bases are shared with TRBD1. The CDR3 has 17 amino acids. J was trimmed by 2 bases and V by 4 bases; bases with no gene match: 8. Per germline, CDR1 MNHEY and CDR2 SMNVEV (reference sequence). CDR3 sequence: CASSSLTGTGGNQPQHF. The CDR3 DNA follows: TGTGCCAGCAGTTCGTTAACAGGGACAGGGGGCAATCAGCCCCAGCATTTT.

The chain couples TRBV27 to TRBJ2-3; 9 bases agree with TRBD1. The CDR3 is 13 amino acids. The V gene's germline CDR1 is MNHEY and CDR2 SMNVEV (reference sequence). Unmatched junction bases numbered 10, after V lost 6 bases and J lost 12 bases. The CDR3, as DNA: TGTGCCAGCAGCCGCCCTGACAGGGGGAGACAGTATTTT. Residues: CASSRPDRGRQYF.

The rearrangement joins TRBV19 to TRBJ1-1; D is unresolved. V was clipped by 1 base and J by 1 base, with 4 bases between them. Germline lookup yields CDR1 LNHDA and CDR2 SQIVND (reference sequence). The CDR3 contains 13 residues. In DNA form, the CDR3 reads TGTGCCAGTAGTATAGGGCCGAACACTGAAGCTTTCTTT. Its translation: CASSIGPNTEAFF.

This clone has more than one count but fewer than ten. The V call is TRBV6-1, the J call TRBJ1-3; D gene ambiguous. Germline V gene lookup returns CDR1 MNHNS and CDR2 SASEGT. This CDR3 comprises 14 residues. Trimming left V 1 base short and J 1 base short, with 5 bases between. CDR3 sequence: CASSEVPSGNTIYF. In DNA, the CDR3 is TGTGCCAGCAGTGAAGTCCCATCTGGAAACACCATATATTTT.

This rearrangement joins TRBV14 to TRBJ1-3; 7 bases are a match to TRBD1. The CDR3 covers 13 residues. Per the germline V gene, CDR1 is SGHDN and CDR2 is FVKESK. Trimming cost V 5 bases and J 4 bases; bases outside gene matches: 2. This chain's CDR3 is CASSGTAGNTIYF. The CDR3, as DNA: TGTGCCAGCAGCGGGACAGCCGGAAACACCATATATTTT.

This chain links TRBV6-6 with TRBJ2-7; TRBD1 matches 9 bases. Germline CDR1 and CDR2: MNHNY and SVGAGI (reference sequence). J lost 7 bases, V lost 6 bases, and 7 bases had no gene match. The CDR3 length is 13 residues. CDR3 coding DNA: TGTGCCAGCAGCTTCGCGACAGGGGGGGAGCAGTACTTC. Its translation: CASSFATGGEQYF.

About this clone: One end of the junction is discordant with germline, which a read error may explain. J is TRBJ1-2 and V is TRBV27; perhaps TRBD1 as D (6 bases). Germline lookup yields CDR1 MNHEY and CDR2 SMNVEV (reference sequence). This CDR3 has 12 amino acids. CDR3 sequence: CASSFQGNGYPF. CDR3 DNA: TGTGCCAGCAGTTTCCAGGGGAATGGCTACCCCTTC.

This chain joins TRBV7-2 and TRBJ1-2; D not resolved. The CDR3 contains 13 residues. V gave up 2 bases and J gave up 4 bases, with 8 bases separating them. Per the germline V gene, CDR1 is SGHTA and CDR2 is FQGNSA. This chain's CDR3 is CASSLSQPYGYTF. Written as DNA, the CDR3 is TGTGCCAGCAGCTTATCACAGCCCTATGGCTACACCTTC.

On this clone: Within the sample, other DNA sequences also encode this same CDR3. CDR3 residues: CASSLDRVYTEAFF. In nucleotides, the CDR3 is TGTGCCAGCAGCTTGGACAGGGTCTACACTGAAGCTTTCTTT. The chain employs TRBV5-4 and TRBJ1-1; D perhaps matches TRBD1 (6 bases). V was cut by 0 bases and J by 3 bases, with 9 bases left in between. Germline-derived CDR1 and CDR2 are SGHNT and YYREEE (reference sequence). The CDR3 loop spans 14 amino acids.

V is TRBV7-6 and J is TRBJ2-2, with 7 bases identical to TRBD2. V shed 0 bases and J 0 bases; nucleotides not matched to a gene: 7. Germline CDR1 SGHVS, CDR2 FNYEAQ. The CDR3 contains 18 residues. The CDR3 reads CASSLALSGLSNTGELFF. CDR3 DNA sequence: TGTGCCAGCAGCTTAGCTTTATCGGGACTATCGAACACCGGGGAGCTGTTTTTT.

The genes are TRBV6-5 and TRBJ2-7; possible D gene TRBD1, 5 bases. There are 15 residues in the CDR3. V dropped 0 bases and J dropped 8 bases, with 17 bases sitting between them. The germline V gene encodes CDR1 MNHEY and CDR2 SVGAGI. CDR3 nucleotides: TGTGCCAGCAGTTACTCGAACCAGGGAAATACGAAGCAGTACTTC. It encodes CASSYSNQGNTKQYF.